This entry describes one TCR beta chain. These data come from a study of cytomegalovirus exposure and HLA in healthy donors. V was shortened by 0 bases and J by 1 base, with 10 bases between the two germline ends. This CDR3 has 15 amino acids. In germline, CDR1 is LGHNA, CDR2 YSLEER. PCR involved 60 Vbeta and 13 Jbeta primers. Source study methods: The count from a later analysis was some 83 million unique TCR beta chains, roughly 11 million of them shared. Here immunoSEQ multiplex PCR was the method, and the copy in TCRdb shows in-frame clones only, minus some. V, J and clone size derive from that table, while D and trimming were established from the DNA sequence. The data contain some 150,000 clones, 80% to 90% of them singletons.

The source material was PBMCs. The gene calls are TRBV4-3 and TRBJ2-7; D gene ambiguous. The source is a woman in her thirties in good health and CMV-seropositive. The CDR3 DNA sequence: TGCGCCAGCAGCCAAGATCTCGAACAGTCCTACGAGCAGTACTTC. Its translation: CASSQDLEQSYEQYF.